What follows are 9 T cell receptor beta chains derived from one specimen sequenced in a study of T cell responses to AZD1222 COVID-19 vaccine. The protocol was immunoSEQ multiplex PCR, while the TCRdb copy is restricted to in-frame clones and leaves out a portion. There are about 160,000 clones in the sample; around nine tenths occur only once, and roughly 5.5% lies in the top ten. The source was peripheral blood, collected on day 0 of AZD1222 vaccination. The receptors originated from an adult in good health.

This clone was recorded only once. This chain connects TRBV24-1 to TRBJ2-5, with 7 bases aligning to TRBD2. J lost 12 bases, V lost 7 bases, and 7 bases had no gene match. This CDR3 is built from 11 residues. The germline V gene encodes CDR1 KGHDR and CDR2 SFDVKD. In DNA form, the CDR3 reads TGTGCCACCAGAGGCTTTGGGGGGGAGTACTTC. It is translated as CATRGFGGEYF.

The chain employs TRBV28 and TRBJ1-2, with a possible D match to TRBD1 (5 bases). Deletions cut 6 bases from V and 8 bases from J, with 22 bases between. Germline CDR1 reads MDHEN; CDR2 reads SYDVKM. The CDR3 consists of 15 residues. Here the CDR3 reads CASRPIVIRRGGYTF. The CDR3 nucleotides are TGTGCCAGCAGGCCCATCGTCATCCGACGGGGCGGCTACACCTTC.

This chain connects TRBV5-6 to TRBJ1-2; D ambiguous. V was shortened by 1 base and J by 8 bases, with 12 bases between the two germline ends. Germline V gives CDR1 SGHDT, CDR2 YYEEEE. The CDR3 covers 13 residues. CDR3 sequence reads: CASSLRGSRGYTF. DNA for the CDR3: TGTGCCAGCAGCTTGCGTGGGTCAAGGGGCTACACCTTC.

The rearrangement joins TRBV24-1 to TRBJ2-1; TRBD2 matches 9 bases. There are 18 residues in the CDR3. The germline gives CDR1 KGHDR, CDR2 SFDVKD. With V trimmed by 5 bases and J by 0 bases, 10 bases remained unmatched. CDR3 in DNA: TGTGCCACCAGTGTGGCTAGCGGGACAGCCTCCTCCTACAATGAGCAGTTCTTC. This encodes CATSVASGTASSYNEQFF.

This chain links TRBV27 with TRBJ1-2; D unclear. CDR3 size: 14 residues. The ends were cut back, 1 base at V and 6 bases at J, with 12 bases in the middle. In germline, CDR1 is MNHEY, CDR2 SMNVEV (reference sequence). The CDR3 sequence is CASSLWPSPHGYTF. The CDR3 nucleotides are TGTGCCAGCAGTTTATGGCCATCACCCCATGGCTACACCTTC.

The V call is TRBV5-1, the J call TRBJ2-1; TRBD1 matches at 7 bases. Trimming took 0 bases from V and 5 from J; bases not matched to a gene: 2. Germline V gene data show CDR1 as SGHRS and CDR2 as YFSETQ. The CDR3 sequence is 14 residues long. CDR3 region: CASSLAGTDNEQFF. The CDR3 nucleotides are TGCGCCAGCAGCTTGGCAGGGACAGACAATGAGCAGTTCTTC.

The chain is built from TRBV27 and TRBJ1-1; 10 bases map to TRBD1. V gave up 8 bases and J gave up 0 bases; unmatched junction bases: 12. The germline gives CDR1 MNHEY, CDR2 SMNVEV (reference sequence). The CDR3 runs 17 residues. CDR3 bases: TGTGCCAGCTCTCACCGACAGGGGGCCCTTATGAACACTGAAGCTTTCTTT. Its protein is CASSHRQGALMNTEAFF.

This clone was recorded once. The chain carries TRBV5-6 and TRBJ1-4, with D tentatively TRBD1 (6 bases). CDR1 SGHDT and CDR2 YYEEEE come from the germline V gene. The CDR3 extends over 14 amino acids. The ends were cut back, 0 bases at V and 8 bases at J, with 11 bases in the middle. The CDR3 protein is CASSLDGGREKLFF. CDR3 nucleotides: TGTGCCAGCAGCTTGGACGGGGGCCGCGAAAAACTGTTTTTT.

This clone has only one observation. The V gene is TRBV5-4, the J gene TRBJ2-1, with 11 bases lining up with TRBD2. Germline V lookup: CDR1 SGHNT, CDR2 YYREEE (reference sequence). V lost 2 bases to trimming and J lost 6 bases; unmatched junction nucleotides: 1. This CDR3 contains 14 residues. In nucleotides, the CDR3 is TGTGCCAGCAGCTTCGGGACTAGCGGCAATGAGCAGTTCTTC. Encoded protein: CASSFGTSGNEQFF.